One and the same sample provided the 28 T cell receptor beta chains below, sequenced in a study of regulatory T cells in long-lasting Graves disease. The sample's time point: newly diagnosed GD, antithyroid drugs for less than 3 months. RNA isolated from PBMCs was used to make the TCR library. Sequencing libraries for TCR beta were prepared with iRepertoire HTBI primers and Arm-PCR of CDR3 regions. A single record per CDR3 protein comes from TCRdb applying MiXCR to the multiplex PCR reads. The data contain about 400,000 distinct CDR3 sequences, 15% to 17% of them singletons. The material sequenced was peripheral blood mononuclear cells (PBMCs), taken at new diagnosis, from a patient treated with antithyroid drugs. These receptors came from a female donor with Graves disease.

Concerning this clonotype itself: This may arise from a read error, as a much more abundant clone is one base away. The chain recombines TRBV28 with TRBJ2-7; D remains unclear. Germline assignment: CDR1 MDHEN and CDR2 SYDVKM. The CDR3 covers 14 residues. V was trimmed by 5 bases and J by 5 bases, leaving 16 bases between them. The CDR3 DNA is TGTGCCAGCAGTATATTGGTGGGGTCTAACGAGCAGTACTTC. Its translation is CASSILVGSNEQYF.

At least ten counts were recorded for this clonotype. The V call is TRBV12-3 or TRBV12-4, the J call TRBJ2-5; D is uncertain. The V gene lost 4 bases and the J gene lost 7 bases, with 10 bases spanning the gap. The CDR3 sequence is 12 residues long. The CDR3 here is CASSSLIGTQYF. The CDR3 region has the DNA TGTGCCAGCAGTTCATTAATCGGGACCCAGTACTTC.

This clonotype was seen at least ten times. The chain uses TRBV7-8 and TRBJ2-3; 10 bases match TRBD2. The length of the CDR3 is 15 residues. Germline CDR1 SGHVS, CDR2 FQNEAQ. The junction had 4 bases not matched to a gene; V was cut back by 5 bases and J by 2 bases. In DNA form, the CDR3 reads TGTGCCAGCAGCATACTAGCGGGGATCACAGATACGCAGTATTTT. Translating gives CASSILAGITDTQYF. Filled out from reference TRBV7-8 and TRBJ2-3, the complete variable domain reads GAGVSQSPRYKVAKRGQDVALRCDPISGHVSLFWYQQALGQGPEFLTYFQNEAQLDKSGLPSDRFFAERPEGSVSTLKIQRTQQEDSAVYLCASSILAGITDTQYFGPGTRLTVL.

This clonotype was counted many times. V usage is TRBV19 and J usage is TRBJ2-1; weak D call: TRBD2 (5 bases). The V end was cut by 8 bases, the J end by 3 bases, with 17 bases between. Germline CDR1 reads LNHDA; CDR2 reads SQIVND (reference sequence). The CDR3 extends over 15 amino acids. For the CDR3, the DNA is TGTGCCAGTTCAATGGGCGGCGGGTACTACAATGAGCAGTTCTTC. It translates to CASSMGGGYYNEQFF.

This clonotype has ten or more counts. The J gene is TRBJ2-3, the V gene TRBV7-3; 7 bases agree with TRBD2. J was trimmed by 1 base and V by 5 bases; bases with no gene match: 6. Germline loops: CDR1 SGHTA, CDR2 FQGTGA. CDR3 length equals 15 residues. The CDR3 nucleotides read TGTGCCAGCAGCCCCGGTAGCGGGCGCACAGATACGCAGTATTTT. Translation: CASSPGSGRTDTQYF.

Ten or more counts support this clonotype. The chain employs TRBV7-2 and TRBJ2-6; D gene unclear. The germline V and J ends were trimmed by 0 bases and 0 bases, with 6 bases remaining between them. The CDR3 totals 16 residues. Germline V CDR1 and CDR2: SGHTA, FQGNSA. The CDR3: CASSLARYSGANVLTF. The CDR3 DNA sequence: TGTGCCAGCAGCTTAGCCAGATACTCTGGGGCCAACGTCCTGACTTTC.

This clonotype was counted a few times. This chain joins TRBV29-1 and TRBJ2-3, with D possibly matching TRBD2 (5 bases). This CDR3 region has 14 residues. V was pared by 4 bases and J by 5 bases, with 16 bases between. CDR1 and CDR2 (germline): SQVTM, ANQGSEA. The CDR3 coding sequence is TGCAGCGTTGTGAGGGATCGGCGAGGAGATACGCAGTATTTT. This codes for CSVVRDRRGDTQYF.

Ten or more counts support this clonotype. This chain links TRBV24-1 with TRBJ2-3; the match to TRBD2 covers 10 bases. The CDR3 runs 16 residues. Germline-derived CDR1 and CDR2 are KGHDR and SFDVKD. After removal of 3 bases from V and 2 bases from J, the junction contained 4 bases not matched to a gene. This CDR3 is CATSDKLAGDTDTQYF. The CDR3 DNA reads as TGTGCCACCAGTGATAAGCTAGCGGGGGACACAGATACGCAGTATTTT.

The chain employs TRBV28 and TRBJ2-7, with a weak D call TRBD1 (6 bases). The CDR3 is made up of 15 amino acids. Germline values: CDR1 MDHEN, CDR2 SYDVKM. Between the trimmed V and J ends, which lost 4 bases and 2 bases, there was a span of 15 bases. Here the CDR3 reads CASSSTGTETYEQYF. In DNA form, the CDR3 reads TGTGCCAGCAGTTCCACAGGGACCGAGACCTACGAGCAGTACTTC.

The chain is built from TRBV29-1 and TRBJ1-3; D uncertain. The CDR3 has 11 residues. From germline, CDR1 is SQVTM and CDR2 ANQGSEA. V was trimmed by 3 bases and J by 3 bases, leaving 3 bases between them. The CDR3 is CSVDFGNTIYF. The CDR3 nucleotides read TGCAGCGTTGATTTTGGAAACACCATATATTTT.

Many counts were recorded for this clonotype. The genes are TRBV6-1 and TRBJ1-5; 7 bases align to TRBD1. V shed 10 bases and J 3 bases; nucleotides not matched to a gene: 3. The CDR3 runs to 12 residues. Germline CDR1 reads MNHNS; CDR2 reads SASEGT. This CDR3 is CATGTVNQPQHF. CDR3 coding DNA: TGTGCCACCGGGACAGTCAATCAGCCCCAGCATTTT.

This clonotype appeared many times. The CDR3 loop is CASSEDLGNTEAFF. The CDR3 DNA is TGTGCCAGCAGTGAGGACCTGGGGAACACTGAAGCTTTCTTT. The chain carries TRBV2 and TRBJ1-1; D uncertain. V lost 3 bases and J 1 base, leaving 9 bases between the germline ends. In germline, CDR1 is SNHLY, CDR2 FYNNEI. The CDR3 runs 14 residues.

This chain joins TRBV28 and TRBJ1-2, with 10 bases matching TRBD1. This CDR3 is built from 15 residues. Germline values: CDR1 MDHEN, CDR2 SYDVKM. V lost 8 bases, J lost 1 base, and 7 bases stayed unmatched. The CDR3 spells CASGQGTGVNYGYTF. CDR3 coding DNA: TGTGCCAGCGGCCAAGGGACAGGGGTTAACTATGGCTACACCTTC.

This clonotype was counted many times. The gene calls are TRBV29-1 and TRBJ1-6, with a possible D match to TRBD1 (6 bases). Germline CDR1 is SQVTM and CDR2 is ANQGSEA. The V and J ends lost 4 bases and 8 bases respectively, with 15 bases between them. This CDR3 is 14 amino acids long. The CDR3 is CSVGRGASHSPLHF. Here the CDR3 DNA reads TGCAGCGTTGGTAGGGGGGCGAGTCATTCACCCCTCCACTTT.

This clonotype was observed once. A far larger clone lies a single base away; this is likely a read error. The V gene is TRBV27, the J gene TRBJ2-7; the D is unclear. The DNA end is more similar to TRBJ2-5, so the J call may be wrong. The CDR3 extends over 15 amino acids. Germline V gives CDR1 MNHEY, CDR2 SMNVEV (reference sequence). The CDR3 region has the DNA TGTGCCTGCAGTCCCTACGGGCCTAACCAAGAGACCCAGTACTTC. Protein sequence: CACSPYGPNQETQYF.

As to this clonotype: This is likely an artifact of a read error, given a far larger clone one base away. V and J are TRBV11-3 and TRBJ1-1; 7 bases match TRBD1. Per the germline V gene, CDR1 is SGHNT and CDR2 is YENEEA. The CDR3 consists of 16 residues. Trimming cost V 4 bases and J 1 base; bases outside gene matches: 9. The CDR3 is CASSSRQGGQNTEAFF. In nucleotides, the CDR3 is TGTGCCAGCAGCTCGCGACAGGGAGGTCAGAACACTGAAGCTTTCTTT.

This clonotype came up a few times. This chain connects TRBV12-3 or TRBV12-4 to TRBJ1-4, with a weak D call TRBD1 (5 bases). This CDR3 region has 15 residues. Between the trimmed V and J ends, which lost 2 bases and 7 bases, there was a span of 14 bases. CDR3 sequence: CASSLIGGSPEKLFF. The DNA for the CDR3 is TGTGCCAGCAGTTTAATCGGGGGGTCCCCTGAAAAACTGTTTTTT.

The J gene is TRBJ2-5, the V gene TRBV9; 7 positions match TRBD1. J lost 5 bases, V lost 3 bases, and 7 bases had no gene match. The length of the CDR3 is 14 residues. The germline V gene encodes CDR1 SGDLS and CDR2 YYNGEE. CDR3 nucleotides: TGTGCCAGCAGCGGGGACAGCATATGGGAGACCCAGTACTTC. It specifies CASSGDSIWETQYF.

This clonotype was counted at least ten times. The chain couples TRBV30 to TRBJ1-1, with D unclear. Trimming stripped 0 bases from V and 4 bases from J, with 6 bases between. The length of the CDR3 is 12 residues. The V gene's germline CDR1 is GTSNPN and CDR2 SVGIG (reference sequence). DNA of the CDR3: TGTGCCTGGAGTGTACGGGGCACTGAAGCTTTCTTT. It encodes CAWSVRGTEAFF.

This clonotype was found once. V usage is TRBV5-1 and J usage is TRBJ2-2; 11 bases match TRBD1. The CDR3 spans 17 residues. Looked up from germline, CDR1 is SGHRS and CDR2 is YFSETQ. The trim removed 4 bases at V and 5 bases at J, leaving 10 bases unmatched. CDR3 residues: CASSPEPGTGGTGELFF. For the CDR3, the DNA is TGCGCCAGCAGCCCGGAGCCCGGGACAGGGGGTACCGGGGAGCTGTTTTTT.

This clonotype has a handful of counts. V gene TRBV5-1 combines with J gene TRBJ1-5; tentative D call: TRBD1 (6 bases). This CDR3 is built from 16 residues. V was clipped by 5 bases and J by 4 bases, with 19 bases between them. Germline V lookup: CDR1 SGHRS, CDR2 YFSETQ. CDR3 sequence (DNA): TGCGCCAGCAGACTAACTCCAGGGGAAGTGAATCAGCCCCAGCATTTT. As protein: CASRLTPGEVNQPQHF.

A few counts support this clonotype. The chain has TRBV25-1 and TRBJ2-1, with D unresolved. Trimming shortened V by 3 bases and J by 0 bases, and 9 bases separated the two germline ends. Germline CDR1 and CDR2: MGHDK and SYGVNS. The CDR3 sequence is 15 residues long. CDR3 nucleotides: TGTGCCAGCAGTGATGTGAGTAGCTCCTACAATGAGCAGTTCTTC. It is translated as CASSDVSSSYNEQFF. The entire variable domain, with the rest obtained from reference TRBV25-1 and TRBJ2-1, is as follows: EADIYQTPRYLVIGTGKKITLECSQTMGHDKMYWYQQDPGMELHLIHYSYGVNSTEKGDLSSESTVSRIRTEHFPLTLESARPSHTSQYLCASSDVSSSYNEQFFGPGTRLTVL.

This clonotype was recorded at least ten times. The V and J genes are TRBV6-5 and TRBJ2-2, with 12 bases identical to TRBD2. Germline lookup yields CDR1 MNHEY and CDR2 SVGAGI. V dropped 4 bases and J dropped 7; count of bases not matched to a gene: 7. The CDR3 sequence is 16 residues long. The DNA of the CDR3 is TGTGCCAGCAGTTCCGGACTAGCGGGAAACGTCGGGGAGCTGTTTTTT. The encoded protein is CASSSGLAGNVGELFF.

The J gene is TRBJ2-5, the V gene TRBV5-4, with 11 bases matching TRBD2. CDR3 length: 16 amino acids. Unmatched junction bases numbered 6, after V lost 1 base and J lost 4 bases. Germline V gene lookup returns CDR1 SGHNT and CDR2 YYREEE (reference sequence). The CDR3 sequence is CASSLPSGRMGETQYF. In DNA, the CDR3 is TGTGCCAGCAGCTTGCCTAGCGGGAGGATGGGAGAGACCCAGTACTTC.

This clonotype was counted many times. V usage is TRBV3-1 and J usage is TRBJ2-5; TRBD1 aligns across 8 bases. J gave up 13 bases and V 0 bases, and 7 bases lay outside the gene matches. CDR3 size: 13 residues. CDR1 and CDR2 from the germline V gene are LGHDT and YNNKEL (reference sequence). The CDR3, as DNA: TGTGCCAGCAGCCAAGATCGTCACGGGACAGGGTACTTC. Its protein product is CASSQDRHGTGYF.

The chain has TRBV7-2 and TRBJ2-7, with unresolved D. The V gene's germline CDR1 is SGHTA and CDR2 FQGNSA. The V gene lost 0 bases and the J gene lost 3 bases, with 9 bases spanning the gap. This CDR3 has 14 residues. DNA of the CDR3: TGTGCCAGCAGCTTAGCGCTGTTCAGCTACGAGCAGTACTTC. Translated: CASSLALFSYEQYF.

This clonotype was detected only a few times. The chain recombines TRBV10-2 with TRBJ1-4, with D hard to call. V lost 8 bases and J 0 bases, leaving 10 bases between the germline ends. This CDR3 region has 14 residues. The germline gives CDR1 WSHSY, CDR2 SAAADI. CDR3 amino acids: CASGTEATNEKLFF. As DNA, the CDR3 is TGCGCCAGCGGAACCGAGGCAACTAATGAAAAACTGTTTTTT.

This clonotype was found many times. The chain carries TRBV12-3 or TRBV12-4 and TRBJ1-5; D unclear. The V and J ends lost 7 bases and 7 bases respectively, with 17 bases between them. This CDR3 is built from 14 residues. For the CDR3, the DNA is TGTGCCAGCACCCTTGGTGGAGGGTTCCAGCCCCAGCATTTT. Residues: CASTLGGGFQPQHF.